The 31 T cell receptor beta chains given below trace back to one sample, sequenced in a study of cytomegalovirus exposure and HLA in healthy donors. Assay used: immunoSEQ multiplex PCR; TCRdb lists only in-frame clones, some missing. This table has some 120,000 clones, 75% to 90% appearing once. Sequenced input: PBMCs. These receptors were obtained from a woman aged 18-35 years in good health and CMV-seronegative.

The genes are TRBV29-1 and TRBJ2-1; tentative D call: TRBD2 (5 bases). Germline CDR1 reads SQVTM; CDR2 reads ANQGSEA. Trimming pared 1 base from V and 1 base from J, leaving 20 bases between. The CDR3 covers 18 residues. CDR3 nucleotide sequence: TGCAGCGTTGAAGGTAGTAGGAGCGGAGAGCCTTCCTACAATGAGCAGTTCTTC. Amino acids: CSVEGSRSGEPSYNEQFF.

V is TRBV10-3 and J is TRBJ2-7; 9 nucleotides match TRBD2. V lost 2 bases, J lost 5 bases, and 13 bases stayed unmatched. The CDR3 length is 17 residues. Germline CDR1 reads ENHRY; CDR2 reads SYGVKD. The CDR3 region is CAISEGTSLPNMDEQYF. The DNA of the CDR3 is TGTGCCATCAGTGAGGGGACTAGCCTCCCCAACATGGACGAGCAGTACTTC.

The chain employs TRBV2 and TRBJ1-5, with TRBD1 matching 7 bases. This CDR3 region has 15 residues. With 6 bases clipped from V and 4 bases from J, the junction kept 9 bases outside the gene matches. Germline CDR1 and CDR2: SNHLY and FYNNEI. The CDR3 DNA sequence: TGTGCCAGCAGCCCGAGGACAGGCCTTAATCAGCCCCAGCATTTT. Its protein is CASSPRTGLNQPQHF.

This clone was recorded a few times. The chain carries TRBV6-1 and TRBJ1-1; the D is unclear. The V gene's germline CDR1 is MNHNS and CDR2 SASEGT. The CDR3 has 12 amino acids. With 3 bases removed from V and 2 bases from J, the gap between germline ends came to 4 bases. The CDR3 loop is CASSEANTEAFF. DNA of the CDR3: TGTGCCAGCAGTGAGGCCAACACTGAAGCTTTCTTT.

The rearrangement links TRBV4-2 to TRBJ2-1; D is perhaps TRBD2 (5 bases). Between the trimmed V and J ends, which lost 0 bases and 9 bases, there was a span of 9 bases. From germline, CDR1 is LGHNA and CDR2 YNFKEQ. This CDR3 contains 13 residues. As DNA, the CDR3 is TGTGCCAGCAGCCAAGATACGGCGGGTGAGCAGTTCTTC. Its translation: CASSQDTAGEQFF.

The chain employs TRBV5-6 and TRBJ2-3; D remains unclear. There are 15 residues in the CDR3. The germline CDR1 and CDR2 sequences are SGHDT and YYEEEE. V lost 0 bases, J lost 3 bases, and 11 bases lay in between. As DNA, the CDR3 is TGTGCCAGCAGCTTGGTCCAGATTCGAACAGATACGCAGTATTTT. Protein product: CASSLVQIRTDTQYF. Full variable domain (outside the CDR3, taken from reference TRBV5-6 and TRBJ2-3): DAGVTQSPTHLIKTRGQQVTLRCSPKSGHDTVSWYQQALGQGPQFIFQYYEEEERQRGNFPDRFSGHQFPNYSSELNVNALLLGDSALYLCASSLVQIRTDTQYFGPGTRLTVL.

As concerns this clone: Germline and junction disagree at one end, which may indicate a read error. The chain recombines TRBV11-2 with TRBJ2-7; 7 positions agree with TRBD2. The germline CDR1 and CDR2 sequences are SGHAT and FQNNGV. This CDR3 is built from 14 residues. CDR3 DNA sequence: TGTGCCAGCCTCAACCGGGACTACCAAACCCGACCTCACTTC. It translates to CASLNRDYQTRPHF. The complete variable domain, with remaining parts taken from reference TRBV11-2 and TRBJ2-7, reads EAGVAQSPRYKIIEKRQSVAFWCNPISGHATLYWYQQILGQGPKLLIQFQNNGVVDDSQLPKDRFSAERLKGVDSTLKIQPAKLEDSAVYLCASLNRDYQTRPHFGPGTRLTVT.

The chain recombines TRBV5-4 with TRBJ2-2; 9 nucleotides line up with TRBD2. CDR1 is SGHNT, CDR2 YYREEE, per germline (reference sequence). The junction had 13 bases not matched to a gene; V was cut back by 4 bases and J by 6 bases. This CDR3 has 17 residues. CDR3: CASSPRTSGWGSGELFF. The CDR3 DNA sequence: TGTGCCAGCAGCCCCCGAACTAGCGGGTGGGGGTCCGGGGAGCTGTTTTTT.

The chain carries TRBV28 and TRBJ1-5, with 7 bases that match TRBD1. Germline V gives CDR1 MDHEN, CDR2 SYDVKM. V lost 7 bases, J lost 7 bases, and 10 bases stayed unmatched. The CDR3 length is 14 residues. The CDR3 DNA sequence: TGTGCCAGCACCCTGACAGGGTCCCCCCAGCCCCAGCATTTT. Encoded protein: CASTLTGSPQPQHF. Drawing the rest from reference TRBV28 and TRBJ1-5, the complete variable domain is DVKVTQSSRYLVKRTGEKVFLECVQDMDHENMFWYRQDPGLGLRLIYFSYDVKMKEKGDIPEGYSVSREKKERFSLILESASTNQTSMYLCASTLTGSPQPQHFGDGTRLSIL.

The V and J genes are TRBV7-2 and TRBJ2-1, with 9 bases aligning to TRBD2. V shed 1 base and J 3 bases; nucleotides not matched to a gene: 4. Germline CDR1 reads SGHTA; CDR2 reads FQGNSA. This CDR3 contains 16 residues. This CDR3 reads CASSLVAGDFYNEQFF. The CDR3 bases are TGTGCCAGCAGCTTAGTAGCGGGAGATTTCTACAATGAGCAGTTCTTC.

This sequence joins TRBV28 and TRBJ2-1, with 8 bases lining up with TRBD1. The trim removed 11 bases at V and 8 bases at J, leaving 8 bases unmatched. The V gene's germline CDR1 is MDHEN and CDR2 SYDVKM. The CDR3 covers 12 residues. CDR3 sequence (DNA): TGTGCCGTACAGGGGGAAAGTGATGAGCAGTTCTTC. This sequence encodes CAVQGESDEQFF.

This rearrangement joins TRBV7-9 to TRBJ1-1; the D gene is possibly TRBD1 (5 bases). The CDR3 has 14 amino acids. V lost 7 bases and J 0 bases, leaving 12 bases between the germline ends. Germline V lookup: CDR1 SEHNR, CDR2 FQNEAQ (reference sequence). Written as DNA, the CDR3 is TGTGCCAGCATCGTCAAGGGGATGAACACTGAAGCTTTCTTT. Translated: CASIVKGMNTEAFF.

The rearrangement links TRBV7-9 to TRBJ2-7, with 12 bases identical to TRBD1. V lost 5 bases and J lost 7; bases outside the gene matches: 6. The CDR3 contains 14 residues. Germline V gene data show CDR1 as SEHNR and CDR2 as FQNEAQ (reference sequence). The DNA for the CDR3 is TGTGCCAGCAGCCGGGACAGGGGGCGCGAGGAGCAGTACTTC. It codes for CASSRDRGREEQYF. Filled out from reference TRBV7-9 and TRBJ2-7, the complete variable domain reads DTGVSQNPRHKITKRGQNVTFRCDPISEHNRLYWYRQTLGQGPEFLTYFQNEAQLEKSRLLSDRFSAERPKGSFSTLEIQRTEQGDSAMYLCASSRDRGREEQYFGPGTRLTVT.

This clone was seen only a few times. The chain carries TRBV11-3 and TRBJ2-7; perhaps TRBD2 as D (5 bases). Per the germline V gene, CDR1 is SGHNT and CDR2 is YENEEA. V shed 1 base and J shed 4 bases, with 14 bases lying between them. The CDR3 has 15 amino acids. The CDR3 region has the DNA TGTGCCAGCAGCTTAGGAGGTGGGAAGCGGTACGAGCAGTACTTC. Its protein product is CASSLGGGKRYEQYF.

This chain uses TRBV2 with TRBJ1-1; unclear D gene. The germline V gene encodes CDR1 SNHLY and CDR2 FYNNEI. Trimming pared 4 bases from V and 0 bases from J, leaving 9 bases between. CDR3 length: 14 amino acids. The CDR3 DNA follows: TGTGCCAGCAGTGGTGGCAGAATGAACACTGAAGCTTTCTTT. It encodes CASSGGRMNTEAFF.

This chain links TRBV7-9 with TRBJ2-5; maybe TRBD2 (5 bases). This CDR3 spans 12 amino acids. Trimming cost V 5 bases and J 9 bases, with 13 bases left between them. Germline V gene lookup returns CDR1 SEHNR and CDR2 FQNEAQ (reference sequence). The CDR3 sequence: CASSPQMEAQYF. The CDR3 bases are TGTGCCAGCAGCCCTCAAATGGAGGCCCAGTACTTC. The complete variable domain, with remaining parts taken from reference TRBV7-9 and TRBJ2-5, reads DTGVSQNPRHKITKRGQNVTFRCDPISEHNRLYWYRQTLGQGPEFLTYFQNEAQLEKSRLLSDRFSAERPKGSFSTLEIQRTEQGDSAMYLCASSPQMEAQYFGPGTRLLVL.

The chain recombines TRBV7-9 with TRBJ2-3; no clear D gene. Germline V lookup: CDR1 SEHNR, CDR2 FQNEAQ (reference sequence). V was trimmed by 3 bases and J by 5 bases, leaving 6 bases between them. The CDR3 has 12 residues. In DNA, the CDR3 is TGTGCCAGCAGCTTGGAGCTAGATACGCAGTATTTT. Its protein product is CASSLELDTQYF.

V usage is TRBV2 and J usage is TRBJ1-4; a possible D gene is TRBD1 (5 bases). The CDR3 is 15 amino acids. CDR1 is SNHLY, CDR2 FYNNEI, per germline. V lost 2 bases to trimming and J lost 8 bases, with 15 bases between them. The CDR3 here is CASSEFRREGEKLFF. The CDR3 nucleotides are TGTGCCAGCAGTGAATTTCGGCGGGAGGGGGAAAAACTGTTTTTT.

This sequence joins TRBV27 and TRBJ1-1; D may be TRBD1 (6 bases). Germline V gene data show CDR1 as MNHEY and CDR2 as SMNVEV (reference sequence). The CDR3 loop spans 14 amino acids. Trimming took off 3 bases at V and 4 bases at J, with 12 bases between the two ends. In DNA form, the CDR3 reads TGTGCCAGCAGTTTGACAGGCCTGGGCACTGAAGCTTTCTTT. Its translation is CASSLTGLGTEAFF.

The V call is TRBV19, the J call TRBJ2-5, with no clear D. The CDR3 contains 13 residues. V shed 6 bases and J shed 2 bases, with 10 bases lying between them. The germline V gene has CDR1 LNHDA and CDR2 SQIVND (reference sequence). The CDR3 DNA follows: TGTGCCAGTAGAACGGGTCGACAAGAGACCCAGTACTTC. Residues: CASRTGRQETQYF.

The V and J genes are TRBV18 and TRBJ2-7; TRBD1 agrees at 9 bases. Germline CDR1 and CDR2: KGHSH and LQKENI. CDR3 size: 16 residues. V dropped 2 bases and J dropped 2; count of bases not matched to a gene: 7. DNA for the CDR3: TGTGCCAGCTCACCATCTCTCGGACAGGGGACCTACGAGCAGTACTTC. It codes for CASSPSLGQGTYEQYF.

V usage is TRBV18 and J usage is TRBJ2-7; D not certain. V was trimmed by 1 base and J by 2 bases, leaving 9 bases between them. CDR3 length equals 14 residues. Germline-derived CDR1 and CDR2 are KGHSH and LQKENI. The CDR3 coding sequence is TGTGCCAGCTCACCACGGCAGCGCCCCTACGAGCAGTACTTC. Its protein is CASSPRQRPYEQYF.

The V call is TRBV7-9, the J call TRBJ1-5; 7 nucleotides align to TRBD1. Germline V gives CDR1 SEHNR, CDR2 FQNEAQ (reference sequence). J lost 5 bases, V lost 1 base, and 8 bases had no gene match. The CDR3 covers 16 residues. CDR3 amino acids: CASSLEGAGHHQPQHF. The DNA for the CDR3 is TGTGCCAGCAGCTTAGAGGGGGCAGGCCATCATCAGCCCCAGCATTTT.

The chain recombines TRBV5-4 with TRBJ2-5; D remains ambiguous. This CDR3 has 13 residues. V gave up 3 bases and J gave up 5 bases, with 11 bases separating them. CDR1 and CDR2 (germline): SGHNT, YYREEE (reference sequence). Here the CDR3 reads CASSSAGWETQYF. CDR3 bases: TGTGCCAGCAGCTCCGCCGGGTGGGAGACCCAGTACTTC.

This clone was observed a handful of times. This rearrangement joins TRBV4-1 to TRBJ2-2; D ambiguous. The germline gives CDR1 MGHRA, CDR2 YSYEKL. The CDR3 length is 13 residues. V shed 1 base and J shed 7 bases, with 7 bases lying between them. The CDR3 protein is CASSQGSHGELFF. CDR3 coding DNA: TGCGCCAGCAGCCAAGGTAGCCACGGGGAGCTGTTTTTT.

The chain uses TRBV4-1 and TRBJ2-3; D may be TRBD1 (7 bases). The V gene lost 1 base and the J gene lost 0 bases, with 8 bases spanning the gap. CDR3 size: 15 residues. Germline lookup yields CDR1 MGHRA and CDR2 YSYEKL. CDR3 sequence reads: CASSQAGGSTDTQYF. The DNA of the CDR3 is TGCGCCAGCAGCCAAGCAGGGGGGAGCACAGATACGCAGTATTTT.

The genes are TRBV10-1 and TRBJ2-2; D possibly corresponds to TRBD1 (6 bases). Trimming took off 3 bases at V and 0 bases at J, with 14 bases between the two ends. The CDR3 runs to 17 residues. Germline V CDR1 and CDR2: WNHNN, SYGVQD (reference sequence). Here the CDR3 DNA reads TGCGCCAGCAGTGAACCGGGACACCTTACGAACACCGGGGAGCTGTTTTTT. As protein: CASSEPGHLTNTGELFF.

This chain joins TRBV28 and TRBJ1-5; tentatively, D is TRBD1 (6 bases). Germline CDR1 is MDHEN and CDR2 is SYDVKM. The CDR3 length is 14 residues. CDR3 sequence reads: CASARQVSNQPQHF. CDR3 nucleotide sequence: TGTGCATCGGCGCGACAGGTTAGCAATCAGCCCCAGCATTTT.

Written as DNA, the CDR3 is TGTGCCAACTTGACGGGGGACCCCTACGAGCAGTACTTC. This sequence encodes CANLTGDPYEQYF. The chain links TRBV21-1 to TRBJ2-7; TRBD2, the table's D call, was not compared with the DNA. TRBV21-1 is a recognized pseudogene. The CDR3 extends over 13 amino acids.

The chain couples TRBV7-9 to TRBJ1-4; D perhaps matches TRBD1 (6 bases). The CDR3 covers 14 residues. The germline V gene encodes CDR1 SEHNR and CDR2 FQNEAQ (reference sequence). V was shortened by 4 bases and J by 3 bases, with 9 bases between the two germline ends. CDR3 amino acids: CASSWRTANEKLFF. The CDR3 nucleotides read TGTGCCAGCAGCTGGCGGACAGCTAATGAAAAACTGTTTTTT.

The table lists this clone with a count of one. The V call is TRBV7-2, the J call TRBJ1-2, with D uncertain. V lost 2 bases and J 5 bases, leaving 6 bases between the germline ends. CDR3 size: 12 residues. Germline values: CDR1 SGHTA, CDR2 FQGNSA. CDR3 loop: CASSLTDYGYTF. Here the CDR3 DNA reads TGTGCCAGCAGCTTAACAGATTATGGCTACACCTTC.